This T cell receptor (beta chain) was sequenced for a study of blood T cell repertoires in COVID-19. Overall study: Samples representing acute and convalescent COVID-19 were sourced from the United States, Italy and Spain.

The study drew participants aged 18 to 89 years from roughly 25 US areas. CDR1 and CDR2 (germline): SGHTA, FQGNSA. Trimming at V came to 0 bases and at J to 1 base, leaving 10 bases not matched to a gene. The CDR3 totals 18 residues. The method was immunoSEQ multiplex PCR; TCRdb's version includes in-frame clones alone and lacks a portion of them. Seen here are hundreds of thousands of clones, 82% observed once, and the top ten hold 5%. V and J are TRBV7-2 and TRBJ2-5; 8 nucleotides line up with TRBD2. The receptor's source is a man aged 40-55 years who had been exposed to COVID-19. The material sequenced was PBMCs or T cells enriched from blood (not recorded which). The CDR3 here is CASSLAPSTSGSQETQYF. DNA of the CDR3: TGTGCCAGCAGCTTAGCCCCCAGTACTAGCGGAAGCCAAGAGACCCAGTACTTC.